This paragraph covers one TCR beta chain sequence. What it binds is not known. The data were taken from a study of shared clonotypes between healthy human individuals. The CDR3 has 15 amino acids. The study, taken as a whole, reports: Shared clonotypes across all four donors exceeded non-shared ones in generation probability.

Clones were sequenced by immunoSEQ multiplex PCR, and TCRdb holds only the in-frame ones, with some missing. Of around 700,000 clones in the sample, about two thirds are singletons; the top ten hold less than 2%. The V and J genes are TRBV21-1 and TRBJ2-3. TRBV21-1 is deemed a pseudogene. The receptor's source is a woman under 40 in good health. The sample was memory CD4+ T cells sorted from blood. Subset denoted: CD45RA-negative fraction. CDR3 sequence (DNA): TGTGCCAGCAGCACCCCAGCCGAAATCACAGATACGCAGTATTTT. This translates into CASSTPAEITDTQYF.